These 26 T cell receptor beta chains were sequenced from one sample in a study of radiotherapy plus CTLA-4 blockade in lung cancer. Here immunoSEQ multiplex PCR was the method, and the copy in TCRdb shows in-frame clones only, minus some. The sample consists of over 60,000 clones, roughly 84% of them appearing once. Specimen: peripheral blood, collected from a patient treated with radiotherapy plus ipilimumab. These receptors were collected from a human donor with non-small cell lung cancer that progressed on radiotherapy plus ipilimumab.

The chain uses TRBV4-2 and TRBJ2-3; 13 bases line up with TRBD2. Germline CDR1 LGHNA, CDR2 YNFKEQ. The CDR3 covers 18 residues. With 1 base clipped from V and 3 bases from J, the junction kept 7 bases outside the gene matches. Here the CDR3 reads CASSQGGTSGVWTDTQYF. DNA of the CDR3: TGTGCCAGCAGCCAAGGCGGGACTAGCGGGGTTTGGACAGATACGCAGTATTTT.

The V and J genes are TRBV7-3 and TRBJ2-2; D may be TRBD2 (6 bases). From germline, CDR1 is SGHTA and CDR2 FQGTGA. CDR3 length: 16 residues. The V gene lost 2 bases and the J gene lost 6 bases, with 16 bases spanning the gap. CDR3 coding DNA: TGTGCCAGCAGCTTATTCGGGAGTCCCATCCCCGGGGAGCTGTTTTTT. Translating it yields CASSLFGSPIPGELFF.

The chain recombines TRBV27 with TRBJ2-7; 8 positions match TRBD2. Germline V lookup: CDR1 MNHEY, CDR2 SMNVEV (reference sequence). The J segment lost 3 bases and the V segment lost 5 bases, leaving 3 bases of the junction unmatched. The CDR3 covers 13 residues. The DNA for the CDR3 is TGTGCCAGCAGTATAACTAGCGGCTACGAGCAGTACTTC. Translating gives CASSITSGYEQYF.

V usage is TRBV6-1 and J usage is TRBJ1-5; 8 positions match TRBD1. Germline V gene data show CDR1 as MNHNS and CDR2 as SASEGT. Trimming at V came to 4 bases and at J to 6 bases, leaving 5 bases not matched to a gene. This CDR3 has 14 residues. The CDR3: CASSVWTGSQPQHF. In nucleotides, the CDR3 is TGTGCCAGCAGTGTGTGGACAGGGAGTCAGCCCCAGCATTTT.

CDR3 nucleotide sequence: TGTGCCAGCAGCTTAGGGGGGCCCGCAGATACGCAGTATTTT. Amino acids: CASSLGGPADTQYF. The V and J genes are TRBV7-3 and TRBJ2-3, with D perhaps being TRBD1 or TRBD2 (6 bases each). The CDR3 extends over 14 amino acids. With 2 bases removed from V and 4 bases from J, the gap between germline ends came to 10 bases. Per the germline V gene, CDR1 is SGHTA and CDR2 is FQGTGA.

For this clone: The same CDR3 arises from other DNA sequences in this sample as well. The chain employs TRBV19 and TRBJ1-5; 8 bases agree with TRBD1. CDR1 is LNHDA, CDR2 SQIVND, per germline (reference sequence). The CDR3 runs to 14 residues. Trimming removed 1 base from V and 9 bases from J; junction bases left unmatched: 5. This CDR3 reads CASSIARGQGPQHF. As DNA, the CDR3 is TGTGCCAGTAGTATAGCCAGGGGGCAAGGGCCCCAGCATTTT.

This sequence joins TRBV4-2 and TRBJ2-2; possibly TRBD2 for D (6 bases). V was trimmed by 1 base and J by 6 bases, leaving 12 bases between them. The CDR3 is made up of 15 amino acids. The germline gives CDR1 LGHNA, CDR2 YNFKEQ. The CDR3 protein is CASSQGFGGAGELFF. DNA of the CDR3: TGTGCCAGCAGCCAAGGGTTTGGAGGGGCCGGGGAGCTGTTTTTT.

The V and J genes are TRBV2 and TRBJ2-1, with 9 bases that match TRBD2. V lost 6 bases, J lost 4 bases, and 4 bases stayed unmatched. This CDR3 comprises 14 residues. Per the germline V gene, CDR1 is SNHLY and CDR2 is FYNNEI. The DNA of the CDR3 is TGTGCCAGCAGCGGGACTAGCCAATACAATGAGCAGTTCTTC. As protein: CASSGTSQYNEQFF.

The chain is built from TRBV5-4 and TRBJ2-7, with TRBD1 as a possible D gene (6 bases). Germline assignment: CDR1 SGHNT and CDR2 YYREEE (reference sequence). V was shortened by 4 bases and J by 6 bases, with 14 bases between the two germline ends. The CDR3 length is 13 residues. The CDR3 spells CASSAFGGSEQYF. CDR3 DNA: TGTGCCAGCAGCGCCTTTGGGGGCTCCGAGCAGTACTTC.

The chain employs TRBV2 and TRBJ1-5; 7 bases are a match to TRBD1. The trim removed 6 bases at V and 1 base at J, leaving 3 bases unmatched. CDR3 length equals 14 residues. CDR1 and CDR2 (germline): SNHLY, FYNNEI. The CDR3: CASRLGQSNQPQHF. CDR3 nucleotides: TGTGCCAGCAGGCTGGGACAGAGCAATCAGCCCCAGCATTTT.

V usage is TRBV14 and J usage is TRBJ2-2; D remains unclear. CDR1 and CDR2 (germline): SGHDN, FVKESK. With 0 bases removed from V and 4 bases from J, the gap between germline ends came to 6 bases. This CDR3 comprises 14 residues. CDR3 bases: TGTGCCAGCAGCCAAGAACTCGGCACCGGGGAGCTGTTTTTT. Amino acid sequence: CASSQELGTGELFF.

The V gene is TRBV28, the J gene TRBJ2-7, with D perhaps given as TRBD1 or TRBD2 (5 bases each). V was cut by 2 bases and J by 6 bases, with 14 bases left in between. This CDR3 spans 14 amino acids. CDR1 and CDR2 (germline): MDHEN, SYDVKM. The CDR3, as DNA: TGTGCCAGCAGTTTAGGGGACGGAGGATCCGAGCAGTACGTC. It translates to CASSLGDGGSEQYV.

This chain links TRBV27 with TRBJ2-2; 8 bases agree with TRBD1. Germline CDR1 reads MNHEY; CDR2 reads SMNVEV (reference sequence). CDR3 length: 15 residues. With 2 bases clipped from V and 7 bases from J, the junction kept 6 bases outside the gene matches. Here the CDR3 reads CASSLKDRGGGELFF. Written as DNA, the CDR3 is TGTGCCAGCAGTTTAAAAGACAGGGGCGGCGGGGAGCTGTTTTTT.

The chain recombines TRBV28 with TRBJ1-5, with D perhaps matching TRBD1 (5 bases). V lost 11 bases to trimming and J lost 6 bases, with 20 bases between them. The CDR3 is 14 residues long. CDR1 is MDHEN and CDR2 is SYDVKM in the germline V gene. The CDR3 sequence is CAGTLSGVGQPQHF. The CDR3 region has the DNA TGTGCCGGCACCCTCTCGGGGGTGGGTCAGCCCCAGCATTTT.

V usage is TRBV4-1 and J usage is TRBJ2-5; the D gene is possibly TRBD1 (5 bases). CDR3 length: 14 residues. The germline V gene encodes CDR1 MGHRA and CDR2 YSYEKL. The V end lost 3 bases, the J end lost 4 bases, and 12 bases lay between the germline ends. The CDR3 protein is CASSQVGVRETQYF. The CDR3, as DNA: TGCGCCAGCAGCCAGGTAGGGGTCCGAGAGACCCAGTACTTC.

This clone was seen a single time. CDR3 amino acids: CASSSPNEQFF. DNA of the CDR3: TGTGCCAGCAGTTCCCCCAATGAGCAGTTCTTC. The V gene is TRBV6-6, the J gene TRBJ2-1, with D unclear. The CDR3 contains 11 residues. Deletions cut 4 bases from V and 6 bases from J, with 4 bases between. Per the germline V gene, CDR1 is MNHNY and CDR2 is SVGAGI (reference sequence).

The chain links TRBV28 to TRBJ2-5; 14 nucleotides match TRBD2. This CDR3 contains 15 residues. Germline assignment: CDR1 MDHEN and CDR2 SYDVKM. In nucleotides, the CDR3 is TGTGCTTCTGGGAGGACTAGCGGGAGGAAGGAGACCCAGTACTTC. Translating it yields CASGRTSGRKETQYF. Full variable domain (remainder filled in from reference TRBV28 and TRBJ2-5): DVKVTQSSRYLVKRTGEKVFLECVQDMDHENMFWYRQDPGLGLRLIYFSYDVKMKEKGDIPEGYSVSREKKERFSLILESASTNQTSMYLCASGRTSGRKETQYFGPGTRLLVL.

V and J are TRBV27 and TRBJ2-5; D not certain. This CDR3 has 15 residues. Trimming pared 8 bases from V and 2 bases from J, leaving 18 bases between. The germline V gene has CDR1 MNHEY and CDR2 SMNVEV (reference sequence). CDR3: CASGYTSDGQETQYF. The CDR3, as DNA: TGTGCCAGCGGCTATACCTCTGACGGACAAGAGACCCAGTACTTC.

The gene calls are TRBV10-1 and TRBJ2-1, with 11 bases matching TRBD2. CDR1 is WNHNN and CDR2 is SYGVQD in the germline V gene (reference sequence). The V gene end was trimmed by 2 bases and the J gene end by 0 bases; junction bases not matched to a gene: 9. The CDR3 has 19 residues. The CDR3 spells CASSEISASGRRSYNEQFF. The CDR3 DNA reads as TGCGCCAGCAGTGAGATATCGGCTAGCGGGAGGCGCTCCTACAATGAGCAGTTCTTC.

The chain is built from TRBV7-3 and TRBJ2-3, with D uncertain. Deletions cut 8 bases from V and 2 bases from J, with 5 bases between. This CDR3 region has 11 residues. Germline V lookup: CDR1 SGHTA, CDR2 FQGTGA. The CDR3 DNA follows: TGTGCCAGCGGCGTCACAGATACGCAGTATTTT. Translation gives CASGVTDTQYF.

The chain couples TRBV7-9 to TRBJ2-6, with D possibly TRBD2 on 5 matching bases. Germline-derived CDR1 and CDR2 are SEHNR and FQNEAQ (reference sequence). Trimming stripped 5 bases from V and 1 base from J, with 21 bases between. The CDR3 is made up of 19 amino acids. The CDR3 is CASSPRRLQKSSGANVLTF. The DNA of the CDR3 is TGTGCCAGCAGCCCAAGGAGGTTACAGAAGAGTTCTGGGGCCAACGTCCTGACTTTC.

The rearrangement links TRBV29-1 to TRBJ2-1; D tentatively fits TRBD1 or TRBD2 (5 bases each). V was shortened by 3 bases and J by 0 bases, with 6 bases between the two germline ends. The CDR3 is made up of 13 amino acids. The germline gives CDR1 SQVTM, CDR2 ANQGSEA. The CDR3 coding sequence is TGCAGCGTTGAGGGGGACTCCTACAATGAGCAGTTCTTC. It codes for CSVEGDSYNEQFF.

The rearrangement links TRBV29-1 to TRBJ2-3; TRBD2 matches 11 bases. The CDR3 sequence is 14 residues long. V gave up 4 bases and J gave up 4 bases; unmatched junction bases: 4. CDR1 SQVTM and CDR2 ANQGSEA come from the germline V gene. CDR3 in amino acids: CSVGISGRADTQYF. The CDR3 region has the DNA TGCAGCGTTGGTATTAGCGGGAGGGCAGATACGCAGTATTTT.

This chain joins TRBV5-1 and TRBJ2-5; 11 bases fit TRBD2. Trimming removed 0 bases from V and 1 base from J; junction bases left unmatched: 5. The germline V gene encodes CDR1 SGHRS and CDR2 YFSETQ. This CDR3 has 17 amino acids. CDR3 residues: CASSLVGTSGSQETQYF. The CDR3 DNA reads TGCGCCAGCAGCTTGGTAGGGACTAGCGGATCCCAAGAGACCCAGTACTTC.

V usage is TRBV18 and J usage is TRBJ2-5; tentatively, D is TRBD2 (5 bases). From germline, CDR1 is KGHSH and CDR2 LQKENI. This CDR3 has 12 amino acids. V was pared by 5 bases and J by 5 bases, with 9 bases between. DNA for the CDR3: TGTGCCAGCTCAGTTACGGGGGAGACCCAGTACTTC. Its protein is CASSVTGETQYF.

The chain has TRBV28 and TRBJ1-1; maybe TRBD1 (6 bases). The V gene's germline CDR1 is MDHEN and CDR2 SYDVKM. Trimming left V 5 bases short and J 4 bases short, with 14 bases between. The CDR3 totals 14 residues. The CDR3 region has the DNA TGTGCCAGCAGTCCACCGGGGGCCCTCACTGAAGCTTTCTTT. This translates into CASSPPGALTEAFF. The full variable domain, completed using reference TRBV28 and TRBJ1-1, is DVKVTQSSRYLVKRTGEKVFLECVQDMDHENMFWYRQDPGLGLRLIYFSYDVKMKEKGDIPEGYSVSREKKERFSLILESASTNQTSMYLCASSPPGALTEAFFGQGTRLTVV.